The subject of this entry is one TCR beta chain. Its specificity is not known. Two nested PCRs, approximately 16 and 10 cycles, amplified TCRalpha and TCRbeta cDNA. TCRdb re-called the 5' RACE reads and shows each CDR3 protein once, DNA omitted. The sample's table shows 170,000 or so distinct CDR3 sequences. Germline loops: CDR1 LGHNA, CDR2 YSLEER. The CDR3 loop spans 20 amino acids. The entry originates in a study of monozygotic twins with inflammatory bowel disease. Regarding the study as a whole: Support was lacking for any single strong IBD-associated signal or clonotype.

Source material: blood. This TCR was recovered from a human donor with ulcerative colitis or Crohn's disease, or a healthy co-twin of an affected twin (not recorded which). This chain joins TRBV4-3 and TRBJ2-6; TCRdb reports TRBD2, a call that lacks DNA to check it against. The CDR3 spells CASSQDREDGLWSGANVLTF.